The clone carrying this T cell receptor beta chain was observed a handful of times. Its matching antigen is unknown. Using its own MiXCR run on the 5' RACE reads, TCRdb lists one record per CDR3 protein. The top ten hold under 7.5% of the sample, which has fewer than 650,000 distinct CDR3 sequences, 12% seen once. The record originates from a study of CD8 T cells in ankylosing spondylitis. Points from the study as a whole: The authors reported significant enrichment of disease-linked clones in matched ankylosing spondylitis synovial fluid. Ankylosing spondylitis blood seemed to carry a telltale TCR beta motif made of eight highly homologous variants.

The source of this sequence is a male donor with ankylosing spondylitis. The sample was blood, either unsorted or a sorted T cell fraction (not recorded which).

CDR3 nucleotides: TGCAGCGGGGGGGACAGGGGGCGGAACACTGAAGCTTTCTTT. Its translation is CSGGDRGRNTEAFF. The chain carries TRBV29-1 and TRBJ1-1; 12 bases fit TRBD1. V was clipped by 7 bases and J by 1 base; unmatched bases: 4. The germline V gene encodes CDR1 SQVTM and CDR2 ANQGSEA. This CDR3 has 14 amino acids. Based on the CDR3 plus reference TRBV29-1 and TRBJ1-1, the full variable domain is SAVISQKPSRDICQRGTSLTIQCQVDSQVTMMFWYRQQPGQSLTLIATANQGSEATYESGFVIDKFPISRPNLTFSTLTVSNMSPEDSSIYLCSGGDRGRNTEAFFGQGTRLTVV.